This T cell receptor (beta chain) was retrieved from a study of cytomegalovirus exposure and HLA in healthy donors. The primer mix had 60 Vbeta and 13 Jbeta primers. Per the original methods: About 83 million unique TCR beta chains, 9 million to 14 million shared, were counted in a later analysis. Here immunoSEQ multiplex PCR was the method, and the copy in TCRdb shows in-frame clones only, minus some. From that table come the V and J calls and clone size; the DNA was used to work out D and trimming. In the table there are around 150,000 clones, around 90% of which are singletons. On this clone itself: Antigen specificity is unknown.

CDR3 length equals 17 residues. Germline V gene sequence: CDR1 MDHEN, CDR2 SYDVKM. The ends were cut back, 3 bases at V and 3 bases at J, with 18 bases in the middle. Study-wide points: What TCR beta sequences reportedly achieved was accurate prediction of HLA-A and HLA-B alleles in most subjects. A missense DCLRE1C variant was associated with V- and J-gene trimming of TCR beta chains in a later analysis, and an independent cohort replicated the association. Among TCR sequences, most were rare, though some public TCRs appeared in many donors.

The sequencing sample was made of PBMCs. The gene calls are TRBV28 and TRBJ2-1, with D perhaps matching TRBD2 (6 bases). This TCR was sampled from a woman aged 30 to 39 in good health and CMV-seronegative. The CDR3 DNA sequence: TGTGCCAGCAGTTTCCGGGGGAAGGGGTCCCTCTACAATGAGCAGTTCTTC. This sequence encodes CASSFRGKGSLYNEQFF.